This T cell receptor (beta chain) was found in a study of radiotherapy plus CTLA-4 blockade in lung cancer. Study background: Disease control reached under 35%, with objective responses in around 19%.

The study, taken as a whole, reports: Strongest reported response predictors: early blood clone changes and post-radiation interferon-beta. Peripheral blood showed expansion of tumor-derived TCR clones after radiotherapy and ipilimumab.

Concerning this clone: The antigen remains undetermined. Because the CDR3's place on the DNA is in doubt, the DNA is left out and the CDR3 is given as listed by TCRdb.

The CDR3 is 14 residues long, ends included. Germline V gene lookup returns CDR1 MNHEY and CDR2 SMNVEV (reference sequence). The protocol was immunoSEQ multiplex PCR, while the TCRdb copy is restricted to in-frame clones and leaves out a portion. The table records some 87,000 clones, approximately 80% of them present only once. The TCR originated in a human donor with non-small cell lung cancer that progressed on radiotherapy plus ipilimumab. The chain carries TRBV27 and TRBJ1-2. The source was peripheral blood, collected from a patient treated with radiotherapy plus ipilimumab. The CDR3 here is CASSSSVREDGYTF.